A single sample is the source of the 5 T cell receptor beta chains below, sequenced in a study of T cell responses to AZD1222 COVID-19 vaccine (dated by TCRdb to the early 2020s). The library was made by the immunoSEQ multiplex PCR assay. The table comes from immuneACCESS by way of TCRdb, which keeps in-frame sequences with V and J called. Part of the clones is missing from these tables; in studies checked, under half for an unresolved V gene and the rest for unknown reasons. The sample table lists roughly 180,000 clones, more than 85% of them with a count of one. The ten biggest clones cover less than 2% of the sample. According to the study, the label for this sample's time point signals: about 28 days (+/-7) after the second vaccine dose. The sequencing here drew on peripheral blood, taken 28 days after the second AZD1222 dose. Receptors originate from an adult who received the AZD1222 COVID-19 vaccine.

The chain is built from TRBV6-5 and TRBJ2-2, with unresolved D. V lost 6 bases and J 5 bases, leaving 7 bases between the germline ends. This CDR3 has 12 residues. Germline loops: CDR1 MNHEY, CDR2 SVGAGI. The CDR3 bases are TGTGCCAGCAGACCGAGGACCGGGGAGCTGTTTTTT. Its protein is CASRPRTGELFF.

This chain uses TRBV5-1 with TRBJ2-1, with D perhaps matching TRBD1 (6 bases). The CDR3 extends over 15 amino acids. V was trimmed by 2 bases and J by 5 bases, leaving 14 bases between them. Per germline, CDR1 SGHRS and CDR2 YFSETQ. This chain's CDR3 is CASSFRTAINNEQFF. CDR3 coding DNA: TGCGCCAGCAGCTTCAGGACAGCTATAAACAATGAGCAGTTCTTC. Looking up the rest from reference TRBV5-1 and TRBJ2-1 gives the full variable domain: KAGVTQTPRYLIKTRGQQVTLSCSPISGHRSVSWYQQTPGQGLQFLFEYFSETQRNKGNFPGRFSGRQFSNSRSEMNVSTLELGDSALYLCASSFRTAINNEQFFGPGTRLTVL.

A single count supports this clone. V gene TRBV13 combines with J gene TRBJ2-7; D unresolved. V lost 0 bases and J lost 5, with 8 bases in between. This CDR3 is 13 amino acids long. Germline V CDR1 and CDR2: PRHDT, FYEKMQ (reference sequence). CDR3 nucleotide sequence: TGTGCCAGCAGCTTAGGCCGTAGAGACGAGCAGTACTTC. As protein: CASSLGRRDEQYF.

J is TRBJ2-2 and V is TRBV18, with 8 bases aligning to TRBD1. CDR1 is KGHSH, CDR2 LQKENI, per germline. With V trimmed by 3 bases and J by 4 bases, 7 bases remained unmatched. The CDR3 sequence is 16 residues long. The CDR3 is CASSPKQGVRTGELFF. The CDR3 DNA follows: TGTGCCAGCTCACCTAAACAGGGGGTTCGCACCGGGGAGCTGTTTTTT.

The chain uses TRBV11-2 and TRBJ2-7; D unclear. With 5 bases removed from V and 1 base from J, the gap between germline ends came to 15 bases. Germline CDR1 and CDR2: SGHAT and FQNNGV. The CDR3 loop spans 15 amino acids. The CDR3 DNA follows: TGTGCCAGCAGCCCGGTGGGGTATCCGTCCTACGAGCAGTACTTC. Translated, it gives CASSPVGYPSYEQYF.